The 29 T cell receptor beta chains in this list originate from one sample, sequenced in a study of blood T cell repertoires in COVID-19. Sequenced by immunoSEQ multiplex PCR; TCRdb stores in-frame clones only, minus some. The sample contains 250,000 to 300,000 clones, 90% of which appear only once. The sequenced sample consisted of peripheral blood. The origin of the receptors is a woman aged 45-59 years with COVID-19, enrolled during active disease.

The gene calls are TRBV2 and TRBJ1-5; a possible D gene is TRBD1 (6 bases). The CDR3 runs to 16 residues. Germline CDR1 is SNHLY and CDR2 is FYNNEI. Trimming cost V 3 bases and J 0 bases, with 12 bases left between them. CDR3 region: CASSDRGQYSNQPQHF. CDR3 DNA sequence: TGTGCCAGCAGTGACAGGGGCCAGTATAGCAATCAGCCCCAGCATTTT.

V usage is TRBV5-5 and J usage is TRBJ2-7, with 9 bases matching TRBD1. Germline V lookup: CDR1 SGHKS, CDR2 YYEKEE (reference sequence). V was pared by 6 bases and J by 2 bases, with 6 bases of the junction left unmatched. The CDR3 runs to 14 residues. For the CDR3, the DNA is TGTGCCAGCATCTGGACAGGGGCAACCTACGAGCAGTACTTC. It yields the protein CASIWTGATYEQYF.

V gene TRBV12-3 or TRBV12-4 combines with J gene TRBJ1-4, with D possibly being TRBD1 (5 bases). The ends were cut back, 5 bases at V and 8 bases at J, with 9 bases in the middle. This CDR3 is built from 12 residues. This chain's CDR3 is CASSPGGEKLFF. The CDR3 coding sequence is TGTGCCAGCAGTCCCGGGGGGGAAAAACTGTTTTTT.

J is TRBJ2-7 and V is TRBV5-1; D gene ambiguous. Trimming cost V 0 bases and J 3 bases, with 7 bases left between them. Per germline, CDR1 SGHRS and CDR2 YFSETQ. The CDR3 loop spans 13 amino acids. The CDR3 is CASSLDYYYEQYF. The CDR3 DNA reads as TGCGCCAGCAGCTTGGACTATTACTACGAGCAGTACTTC.

The chain combines TRBV2 with TRBJ2-3, with TRBD2 identical over 12 bases. V lost 7 bases, J lost 4 bases, and 3 bases stayed unmatched. The CDR3 consists of 14 residues. Germline loops: CDR1 SNHLY, CDR2 FYNNEI. The CDR3 DNA reads as TGTGCCAGCAATCCTAGCGGGAGGGCAGATACGCAGTATTTT. It yields the protein CASNPSGRADTQYF. Full variable domain (rest looked up from reference TRBV2 and TRBJ2-3): EPEVTQTPSHQVTQMGQEVILRCVPISNHLYFYWYRQILGQKVEFLVSFYNNEISEKSEIFDDQFSVERPDGSNFTLKIRSTKLEDSAMYFCASNPSGRADTQYFGPGTRLTVL.

The V gene is TRBV3-1 (or the pseudogene TRBV3-2), the J gene TRBJ2-3, with 7 bases identical to TRBD1. This CDR3 comprises 15 residues. Per the germline V gene, CDR1 is LGHDT and CDR2 is YNNKEL (reference sequence). J was trimmed by 6 bases and V by 4 bases; bases with no gene match: 10. CDR3 nucleotides: TGTGCCAGCAGCCGACAGGGACACGACAAGGATACGCAGTATTTT. It codes for CASSRQGHDKDTQYF.

CDR3 DNA: TGTGCCAGCAGTTACACCCTGGACAGGCAAAAAGAGACCCAGTACTTC. Its translation is CASSYTLDRQKETQYF. V and J are TRBV6-2 or TRBV6-3 and TRBJ2-5, with 7 positions matching TRBD1. The CDR3 spans 16 residues. Germline lookup yields CDR1 MNHEY and CDR2 SVGEGT. V lost 2 bases and J lost 3; bases outside the gene matches: 9.

This clone was picked up a small number of times. The DNA for the CDR3 is TGCGCCAGCAGCCAACTGGGCCTTAAGGCTTTCTTT. This gives the protein CASSQLGLKAFF. This chain connects TRBV4-1 to TRBJ1-1; no clear D. CDR1 is MGHRA and CDR2 is YSYEKL in the germline V gene. Trimming shortened V by 2 bases and J by 11 bases, and 12 bases separated the two germline ends. This CDR3 has 12 amino acids.

The V call is TRBV11-2, the J call TRBJ2-1; 9 bases map to TRBD2. The ends lost 7 bases at V and 3 bases at J; junction bases unmatched: 1. In germline, CDR1 is SGHAT, CDR2 FQNNGV. The CDR3 sequence is 13 residues long. The CDR3 coding sequence is TGTGCCAGCACTAGCGGGATCTACAATGAGCAGTTCTTC. It translates to CASTSGIYNEQFF. Full variable domain (outside the CDR3, taken from reference TRBV11-2 and TRBJ2-1): EAGVAQSPRYKIIEKRQSVAFWCNPISGHATLYWYQQILGQGPKLLIQFQNNGVVDDSQLPKDRFSAERLKGVDSTLKIQPAKLEDSAVYLCASTSGIYNEQFFGPGTRLTVL.

This clone occurred once. The V and J genes are TRBV6-5 and TRBJ1-5; 9 bases agree with TRBD1. There are 14 residues in the CDR3. The J segment lost 6 bases and the V segment lost 5 bases, leaving 5 bases of the junction unmatched. The germline CDR1 and CDR2 sequences are MNHEY and SVGAGI. The CDR3 DNA is TGTGCCAGCAGTCCAGGGGACAGGGTTCAGCCCCAGCATTTT. It translates to CASSPGDRVQPQHF.

This clone was counted only a few times. The chain uses TRBV7-9 and TRBJ1-2; perhaps TRBD1 as D (5 bases). Germline values: CDR1 SEHNR, CDR2 FQNEAQ (reference sequence). The CDR3 contains 14 residues. The ends were cut back, 3 bases at V and 5 bases at J, with 13 bases in the middle. The CDR3 region is CASSFSGFSYGYTF. CDR3 nucleotides: TGTGCCAGCAGCTTCTCAGGGTTTTCATATGGCTACACCTTC. The variable domain in full, with the rest retrieved from reference TRBV7-9 and TRBJ1-2, is DTGVSQNPRHKITKRGQNVTFRCDPISEHNRLYWYRQTLGQGPEFLTYFQNEAQLEKSRLLSDRFSAERPKGSFSTLEIQRTEQGDSAMYLCASSFSGFSYGYTFGSGTRLTVV.

V gene TRBV5-4 combines with J gene TRBJ1-3, with 8 nucleotides matching TRBD1. Unmatched junction bases numbered 5, after V lost 3 bases and J lost 3 bases. The CDR3 extends over 15 amino acids. Germline CDR1 and CDR2: SGHNT and YYREEE (reference sequence). In DNA form, the CDR3 reads TGTGCCAGCAGCTGGACAGGGCGGCGTGGAAACACCATATATTTT. This translates into CASSWTGRRGNTIYF. The full variable domain, its missing parts supplied by reference TRBV5-4 and TRBJ1-3, is ETGVTQSPTHLIKTRGQQVTLRCSSQSGHNTVSWYQQALGQGPQFIFQYYREEENGRGNFPPRFSGLQFPNYSSELNVNALELDDSALYLCASSWTGRRGNTIYFGEGSWLTVV.

V gene TRBV18 combines with J gene TRBJ1-2, with 11 bases identical to TRBD1. J lost 4 bases, V lost 3 bases, and 10 bases had no gene match. Germline CDR1 KGHSH, CDR2 LQKENI. The CDR3 has 17 residues. Here the CDR3 reads CASSPPVGTGGIYGYTF. CDR3 sequence (DNA): TGTGCCAGCTCACCGCCCGTTGGGACAGGGGGTATCTATGGCTACACCTTC.

The chain employs TRBV19 and TRBJ1-4; D ambiguous. Trimming cost V 3 bases and J 13 bases, with 18 bases left between them. The germline V gene encodes CDR1 LNHDA and CDR2 SQIVND (reference sequence). The CDR3 contains 14 residues. DNA for the CDR3: TGTGCCAGTAGTATTTCCCTACCAGCGCGCGCACTGTTTTTT. Amino acids: CASSISLPARALFF.

The rearrangement uses TRBV27 and TRBJ2-3; 13 positions match TRBD2. The CDR3 covers 17 residues. Per germline, CDR1 MNHEY and CDR2 SMNVEV (reference sequence). J gave up 4 bases and V 5 bases, and 9 bases lay outside the gene matches. The CDR3 protein is CASSVWTSGSTSDTQYF. CDR3 nucleotide sequence: TGTGCCAGCAGTGTCTGGACTAGCGGGAGTACTTCAGATACGCAGTATTTT.

The chain carries TRBV3-1 (or the pseudogene TRBV3-2) and TRBJ2-5, with 9 bases identical to TRBD1. The CDR3 has 14 residues. J gave up 6 bases and V 1 base, and 3 bases lay outside the gene matches. The germline V gene has CDR1 LGHDT and CDR2 YNNKEL (reference sequence). The CDR3 region has the DNA TGTGCCAGCAGCCAAGCGACAGGGGGACAGACCCAGTACTTC. It codes for CASSQATGGQTQYF.

The chain couples TRBV12-3 or TRBV12-4 to TRBJ2-7; 13 bases fit TRBD2. This CDR3 contains 13 residues. Trimming took 11 bases from V and 3 from J; bases not matched to a gene: 4. The chain's CDR3 is CARGTSGDYEQYF. In DNA form, the CDR3 reads TGTGCCCGCGGGACTAGCGGGGACTACGAGCAGTACTTC.

The chain has TRBV19 and TRBJ1-1; D is possibly TRBD1 (5 bases). The CDR3 extends over 13 amino acids. Germline CDR1 LNHDA, CDR2 SQIVND (reference sequence). The ends were cut back, 3 bases at V and 10 bases at J, with 15 bases in the middle. As DNA, the CDR3 is TGTGCCAGTAGTATCTCGGGCAGGGTAGGAGCTTTCTTT. Translated, it gives CASSISGRVGAFF.

V is TRBV18 and J is TRBJ2-7; tentative D call: TRBD2 (5 bases). This CDR3 comprises 15 residues. Germline CDR1 and CDR2: KGHSH and LQKENI. V was clipped by 2 bases and J by 6 bases, with 17 bases between them. CDR3 in DNA: TGTGCCAGCTCACCAAACCTTGGGCCGGCGGGCGAGCAGTACTTC. Translated, it gives CASSPNLGPAGEQYF.

The genes are TRBV27 and TRBJ1-5, with D maybe TRBD1 (5 bases). V was cut by 6 bases and J by 0 bases, with 12 bases left in between. This CDR3 contains 15 residues. Germline loops: CDR1 MNHEY, CDR2 SMNVEV (reference sequence). CDR3 nucleotides: TGTGCCAGCAGATCCTCCGACAGTAGCAATCAGCCCCAGCATTTT. Its protein is CASRSSDSSNQPQHF.

The chain has TRBV12-5 and TRBJ1-2; 8 bases are a match to TRBD1. This CDR3 region has 13 residues. Germline V lookup: CDR1 LGHNT, CDR2 FRNRAP. Losses at the gene ends were 4 bases for V and 5 bases for J; bases not matched to a gene: 3. This chain's CDR3 is CASGSNRGYGYTF. For the CDR3, the DNA is TGTGCTAGTGGTTCCAACAGGGGGTATGGCTACACCTTC.

The CDR3 DNA reads as TGTGCCAGTAGTATACAGGGGGCGCATATCTACGAGCAGTACTTC. It encodes CASSIQGAHIYEQYF. This chain uses TRBV19 with TRBJ2-7, with 8 bases that match TRBD1. This CDR3 spans 15 amino acids. Germline V gene sequence: CDR1 LNHDA, CDR2 SQIVND (reference sequence). After removal of 2 bases from V and 3 bases from J, the junction contained 6 bases not matched to a gene.

V is TRBV9 and J is TRBJ2-2, with 8 nucleotides matching TRBD1. The CDR3 runs to 17 residues. Germline V gene lookup returns CDR1 SGDLS and CDR2 YYNGEE. Trimming at V came to 4 bases and at J to 4 bases, leaving 12 bases not matched to a gene. The CDR3 reads CASSPRTDRVGTGELFF. The CDR3 coding sequence is TGTGCCAGCAGCCCCAGAACGGACAGGGTCGGCACCGGGGAGCTGTTTTTT.

This chain joins TRBV4-3 and TRBJ2-1, with 10 positions matching TRBD2. The V gene's germline CDR1 is LGHNA and CDR2 YSLEER. This CDR3 is 16 amino acids long. V dropped 1 base and J dropped 8; count of bases not matched to a gene: 8. The CDR3 nucleotides are TGCGCCAGCAGCCAAGCCTCTAGCGGGAGTTTCTATGAGCAGTTCTTC. This translates into CASSQASSGSFYEQFF.

The chain employs TRBV12-5 and TRBJ1-1; 7 bases agree with TRBD1. Germline CDR1 LGHNT, CDR2 FRNRAP. V shed 1 base and J 4 bases; nucleotides not matched to a gene: 24. CDR3 length equals 21 residues. The CDR3, as DNA: TGTGCTAGTGGTTTGGATCGACAGGGAATTGAGCGGGTGAGGGCCAGCACTGAAGCTTTCTTT. Translating it yields CASGLDRQGIERVRASTEAFF.

V is TRBV10-3 and J is TRBJ2-7; 7 positions agree with TRBD2. This CDR3 has 14 residues. The germline V gene encodes CDR1 ENHRY and CDR2 SYGVKD. With V trimmed by 8 bases and J by 2 bases, 9 bases remained unmatched. CDR3 protein: CAIRFGTKTYEQYF. Written as DNA, the CDR3 is TGTGCCATCCGATTCGGGACTAAAACCTACGAGCAGTACTTC.

This rearrangement joins TRBV18 to TRBJ1-1; tentatively, D is TRBD1 (5 bases). The CDR3 is made up of 12 amino acids. Trimming removed 5 bases at V and 1 base at J, with 5 bases between. Germline CDR1 and CDR2: KGHSH and LQKENI. CDR3 amino acids: CASSTGNTEAFF. The CDR3 coding sequence is TGTGCCAGCTCAACAGGGAACACTGAAGCTTTCTTT.

The gene calls are TRBV5-1 and TRBJ2-7; 10 bases match TRBD1. The CDR3 covers 15 residues. V gave up 5 bases and J gave up 5 bases; unmatched junction bases: 10. The germline V gene encodes CDR1 SGHRS and CDR2 YFSETQ. The CDR3 sequence is CASRTWTGGSNEQYF. The CDR3 nucleotides are TGCGCCAGCAGGACTTGGACAGGGGGATCGAACGAGCAGTACTTC. The full variable domain, rest sourced from reference TRBV5-1 and TRBJ2-7, is KAGVTQTPRYLIKTRGQQVTLSCSPISGHRSVSWYQQTPGQGLQFLFEYFSETQRNKGNFPGRFSGRQFSNSRSEMNVSTLELGDSALYLCASRTWTGGSNEQYFGPGTRLTVT.

This sequence joins TRBV24-1 and TRBJ2-3; D is ambiguous. Trimming took off 7 bases at V and 5 bases at J, with 18 bases between the two ends. Germline lookup yields CDR1 KGHDR and CDR2 SFDVKD. This CDR3 region has 15 residues. As DNA, the CDR3 is TGTGCCACCAGCACCTCAGACGTGAGAGGAGATACGCAGTATTTT. Translation: CATSTSDVRGDTQYF.